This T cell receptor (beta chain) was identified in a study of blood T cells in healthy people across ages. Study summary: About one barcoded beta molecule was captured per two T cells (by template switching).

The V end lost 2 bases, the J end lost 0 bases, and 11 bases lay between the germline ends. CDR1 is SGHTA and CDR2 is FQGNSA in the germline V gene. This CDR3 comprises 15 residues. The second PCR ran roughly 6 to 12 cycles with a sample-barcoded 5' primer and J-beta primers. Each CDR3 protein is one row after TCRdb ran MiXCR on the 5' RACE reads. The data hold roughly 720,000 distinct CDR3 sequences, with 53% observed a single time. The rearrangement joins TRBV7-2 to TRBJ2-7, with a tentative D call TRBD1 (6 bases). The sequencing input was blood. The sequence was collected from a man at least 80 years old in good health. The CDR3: CASSLITGSSYEQYF. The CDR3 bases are TGTGCCAGCAGCTTAATAACAGGGAGCTCCTACGAGCAGTACTTC.